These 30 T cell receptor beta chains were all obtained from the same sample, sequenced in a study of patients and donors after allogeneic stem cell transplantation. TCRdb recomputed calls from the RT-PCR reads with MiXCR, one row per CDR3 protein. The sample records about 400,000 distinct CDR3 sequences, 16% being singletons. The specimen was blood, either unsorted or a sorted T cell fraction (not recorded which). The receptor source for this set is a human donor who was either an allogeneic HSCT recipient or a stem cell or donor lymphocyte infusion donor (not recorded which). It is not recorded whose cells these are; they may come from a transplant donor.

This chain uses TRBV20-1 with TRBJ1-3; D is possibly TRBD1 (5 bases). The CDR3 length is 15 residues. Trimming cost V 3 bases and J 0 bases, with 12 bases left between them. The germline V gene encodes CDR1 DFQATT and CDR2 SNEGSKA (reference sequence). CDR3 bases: TGCAGTGCTAGTCGACACGGGACCTCTGGAAACACCATATATTTT. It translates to CSASRHGTSGNTIYF.

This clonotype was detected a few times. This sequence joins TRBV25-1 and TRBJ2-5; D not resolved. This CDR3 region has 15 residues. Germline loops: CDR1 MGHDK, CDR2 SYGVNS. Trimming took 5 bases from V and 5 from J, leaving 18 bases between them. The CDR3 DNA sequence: TGTGCCAGCAGTAATAATCAGGCTTTCGGTGAGACCCAGTACTTC. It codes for CASSNNQAFGETQYF.

CDR3 nucleotide sequence: TGTGCCAGTAGTATAATCGCTGCCTTAGCCAAAAACATTCAGTACTTC. Its protein is CASSIIAALAKNIQYF. The genes are TRBV19 and TRBJ2-4, with unresolved D. V dropped 2 bases and J dropped 0 bases, with 11 bases sitting between them. Germline CDR1 and CDR2: LNHDA and SQIVND (reference sequence). This CDR3 has 16 amino acids.

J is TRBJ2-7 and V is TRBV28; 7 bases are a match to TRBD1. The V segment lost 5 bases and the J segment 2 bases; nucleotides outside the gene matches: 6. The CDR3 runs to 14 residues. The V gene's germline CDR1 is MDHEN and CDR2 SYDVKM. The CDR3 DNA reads TGTGCCAGCAGTACCCCCGGACAGGCCTACGAGCAGTACTTC. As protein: CASSTPGQAYEQYF.

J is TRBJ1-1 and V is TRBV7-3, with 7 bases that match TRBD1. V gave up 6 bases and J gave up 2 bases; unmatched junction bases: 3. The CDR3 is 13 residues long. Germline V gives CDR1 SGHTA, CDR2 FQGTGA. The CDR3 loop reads CASRDRSNTEAFF. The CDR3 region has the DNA TGTGCCAGCAGGGACAGGTCAAACACTGAAGCTTTCTTT.

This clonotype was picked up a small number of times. The CDR3 region is CASSRTQSNYGYTF. As DNA, the CDR3 is TGTGCCAGCAGCCGAACACAGTCTAACTATGGCTACACCTTC. The V call is TRBV27, the J call TRBJ1-2; no clear D. The V end was cut by 6 bases, the J end by 0 bases, with 11 bases between. The germline V gene encodes CDR1 MNHEY and CDR2 SMNVEV (reference sequence). The CDR3 length is 14 residues.

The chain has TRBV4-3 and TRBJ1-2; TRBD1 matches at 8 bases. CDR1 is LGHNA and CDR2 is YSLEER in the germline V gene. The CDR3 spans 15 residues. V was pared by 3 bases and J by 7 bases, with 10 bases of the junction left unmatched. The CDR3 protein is CASSQSTGGRIGYTF. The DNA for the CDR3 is TGCGCCAGCAGCCAGTCTACAGGGGGGAGAATTGGCTACACCTTC.

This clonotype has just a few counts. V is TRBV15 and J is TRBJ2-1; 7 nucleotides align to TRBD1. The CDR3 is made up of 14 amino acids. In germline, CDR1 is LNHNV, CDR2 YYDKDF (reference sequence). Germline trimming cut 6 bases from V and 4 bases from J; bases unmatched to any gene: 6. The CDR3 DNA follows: TGTGCCACCAGTCGACAGGGTGGGTACAATGAGCAGTTCTTC. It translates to CATSRQGGYNEQFF.

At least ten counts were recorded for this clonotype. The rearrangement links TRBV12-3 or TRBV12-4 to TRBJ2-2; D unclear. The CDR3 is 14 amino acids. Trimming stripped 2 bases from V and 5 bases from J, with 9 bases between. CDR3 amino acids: CASSLRQVTGELFF. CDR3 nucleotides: TGTGCCAGCAGTTTAAGGCAGGTTACCGGGGAGCTGTTTTTT.

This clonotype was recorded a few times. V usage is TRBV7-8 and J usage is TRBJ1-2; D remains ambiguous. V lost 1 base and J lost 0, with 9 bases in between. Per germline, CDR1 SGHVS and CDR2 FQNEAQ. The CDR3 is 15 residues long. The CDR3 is CASSLGLNSNYGYTF. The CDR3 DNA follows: TGTGCCAGCAGCTTAGGTCTCAACTCTAACTATGGCTACACCTTC. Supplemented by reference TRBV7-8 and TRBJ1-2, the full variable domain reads GAGVSQSPRYKVAKRGQDVALRCDPISGHVSLFWYQQALGQGPEFLTYFQNEAQLDKSGLPSDRFFAERPEGSVSTLKIQRTQQEDSAVYLCASSLGLNSNYGYTFGSGTRLTVV.

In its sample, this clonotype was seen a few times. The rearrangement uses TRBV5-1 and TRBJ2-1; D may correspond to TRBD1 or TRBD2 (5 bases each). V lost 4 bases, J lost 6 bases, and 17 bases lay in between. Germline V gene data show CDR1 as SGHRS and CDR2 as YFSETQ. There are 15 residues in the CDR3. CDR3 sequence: CASSPGGRGVNEQFF. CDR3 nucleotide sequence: TGCGCCAGCAGCCCAGGTGGAAGAGGGGTCAATGAGCAGTTCTTC.

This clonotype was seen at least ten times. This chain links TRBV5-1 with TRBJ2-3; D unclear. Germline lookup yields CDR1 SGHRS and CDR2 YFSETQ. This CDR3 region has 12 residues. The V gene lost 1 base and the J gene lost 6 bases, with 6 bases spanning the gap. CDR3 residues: CASSLKGDTQYF. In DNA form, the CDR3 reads TGCGCCAGCAGCTTGAAGGGTGATACGCAGTATTTT.

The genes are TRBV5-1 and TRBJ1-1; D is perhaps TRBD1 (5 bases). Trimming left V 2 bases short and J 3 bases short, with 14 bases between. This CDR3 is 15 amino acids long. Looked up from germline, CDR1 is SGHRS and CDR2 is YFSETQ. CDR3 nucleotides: TGCGCCAGCAGCTTAAATTGGGGCGGCCACACTGAAGCTTTCTTT. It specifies CASSLNWGGHTEAFF.

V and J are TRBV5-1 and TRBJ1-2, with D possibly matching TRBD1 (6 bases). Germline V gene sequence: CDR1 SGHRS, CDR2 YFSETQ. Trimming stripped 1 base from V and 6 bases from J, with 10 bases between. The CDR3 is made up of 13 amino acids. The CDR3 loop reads CASSLFQGNGYTF. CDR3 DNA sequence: TGCGCCAGCAGCTTGTTTCAGGGGAATGGCTACACCTTC.

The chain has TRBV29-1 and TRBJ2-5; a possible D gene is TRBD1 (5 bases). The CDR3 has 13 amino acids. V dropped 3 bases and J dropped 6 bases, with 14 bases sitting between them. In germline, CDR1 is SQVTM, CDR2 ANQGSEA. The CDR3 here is CSVDRVLEKTQYF. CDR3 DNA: TGCAGCGTTGACAGGGTCCTCGAAAAGACCCAGTACTTC.

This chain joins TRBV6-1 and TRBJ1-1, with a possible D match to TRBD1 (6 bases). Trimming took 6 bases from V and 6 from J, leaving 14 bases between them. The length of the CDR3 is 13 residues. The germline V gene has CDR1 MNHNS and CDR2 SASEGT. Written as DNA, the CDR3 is TGTGCCAGCAGGGGAACAGGGAAAGCTGAAGCTTTCTTT. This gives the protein CASRGTGKAEAFF.

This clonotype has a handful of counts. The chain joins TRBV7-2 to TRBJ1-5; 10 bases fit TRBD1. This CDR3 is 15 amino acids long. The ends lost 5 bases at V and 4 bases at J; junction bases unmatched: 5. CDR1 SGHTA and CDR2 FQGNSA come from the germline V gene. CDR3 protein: CASSPRDRGNQPQHF. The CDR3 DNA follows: TGTGCCAGCAGCCCCAGGGACAGGGGAAATCAGCCCCAGCATTTT.

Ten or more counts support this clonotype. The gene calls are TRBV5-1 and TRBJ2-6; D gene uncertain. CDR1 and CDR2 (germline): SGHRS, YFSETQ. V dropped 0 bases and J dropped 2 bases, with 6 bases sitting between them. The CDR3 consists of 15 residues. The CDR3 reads CASSLVAAGANVLTF. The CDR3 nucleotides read TGCGCCAGCAGCTTGGTGGCAGCTGGGGCCAACGTCCTGACTTTC.

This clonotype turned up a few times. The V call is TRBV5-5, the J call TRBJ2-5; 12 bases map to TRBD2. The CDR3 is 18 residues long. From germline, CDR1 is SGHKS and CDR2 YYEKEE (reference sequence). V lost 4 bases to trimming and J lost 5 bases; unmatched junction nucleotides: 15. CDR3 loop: CASSILPSSGGALETQYF. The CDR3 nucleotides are TGTGCCAGCAGCATCCTACCTTCTAGCGGGGGGGCCTTGGAGACCCAGTACTTC. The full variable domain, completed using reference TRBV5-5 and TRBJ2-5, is DAGVTQSPTHLIKTRGQQVTLRCSPISGHKSVSWYQQVLGQGPQFIFQYYEKEERGRGNFPDRFSARQFPNYSSELNVNALLLGDSALYLCASSILPSSGGALETQYFGPGTRLLVL.

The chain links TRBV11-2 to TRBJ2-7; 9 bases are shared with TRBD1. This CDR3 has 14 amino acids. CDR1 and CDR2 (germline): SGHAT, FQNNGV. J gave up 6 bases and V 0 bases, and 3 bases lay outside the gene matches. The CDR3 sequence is CASSLEGTGSEQYF. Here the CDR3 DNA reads TGTGCCAGCAGCTTAGAGGGGACAGGGAGCGAGCAGTACTTC.

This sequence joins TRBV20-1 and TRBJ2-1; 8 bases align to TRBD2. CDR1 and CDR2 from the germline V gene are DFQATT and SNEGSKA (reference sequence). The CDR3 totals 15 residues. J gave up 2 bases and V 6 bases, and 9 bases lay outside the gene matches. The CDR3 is CSATTGSGTYNEQFF. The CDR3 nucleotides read TGCAGTGCCACGACGGGTAGCGGGACCTACAATGAGCAGTTCTTC.

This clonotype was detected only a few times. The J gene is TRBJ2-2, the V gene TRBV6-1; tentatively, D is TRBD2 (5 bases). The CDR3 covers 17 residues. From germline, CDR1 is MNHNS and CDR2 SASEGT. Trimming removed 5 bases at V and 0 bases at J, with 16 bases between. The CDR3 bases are TGTGCCAGCAGTCAAAATAGTCTCGGGACGAACACCGGGGAGCTGTTTTTT. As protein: CASSQNSLGTNTGELFF.

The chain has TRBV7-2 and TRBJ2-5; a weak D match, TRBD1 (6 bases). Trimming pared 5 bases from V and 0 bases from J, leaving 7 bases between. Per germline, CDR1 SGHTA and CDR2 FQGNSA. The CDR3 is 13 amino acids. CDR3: CASSRTDQETQYF. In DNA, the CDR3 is TGTGCCAGCAGCCGGACAGACCAAGAGACCCAGTACTTC.

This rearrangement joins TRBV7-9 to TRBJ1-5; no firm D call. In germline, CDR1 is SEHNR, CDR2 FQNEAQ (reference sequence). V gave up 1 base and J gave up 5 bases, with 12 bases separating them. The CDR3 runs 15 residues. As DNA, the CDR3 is TGTGCCAGCAGCTTAGATCGGTTCGGGGATCAGCCCCAGCATTTT. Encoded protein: CASSLDRFGDQPQHF.

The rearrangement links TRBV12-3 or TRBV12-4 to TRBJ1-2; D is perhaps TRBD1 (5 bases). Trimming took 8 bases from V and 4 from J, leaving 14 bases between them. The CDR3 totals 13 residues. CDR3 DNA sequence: TGTGCCAGCGCCCCCGGGCAGGGCTATGGCTACACCTTC. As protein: CASAPGQGYGYTF.

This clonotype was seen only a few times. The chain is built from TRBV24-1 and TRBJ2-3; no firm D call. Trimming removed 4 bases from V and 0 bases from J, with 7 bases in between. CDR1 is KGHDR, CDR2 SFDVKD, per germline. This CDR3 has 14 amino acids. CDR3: CATSDHLSTDTQYF. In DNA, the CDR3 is TGTGCCACCAGTGACCATCTAAGCACAGATACGCAGTATTTT.

For the CDR3, the DNA is TGTGCCAGCAGCTTAGCGGGCCTTACGGAAGCTTTCTTT. Its protein product is CASSLAGLTEAFF. V gene TRBV7-2 combines with J gene TRBJ1-1; D unclear. Germline CDR1 is SGHTA and CDR2 is FQGNSA. V lost 0 bases and J lost 8, with 10 bases in between. The CDR3 runs to 13 residues.

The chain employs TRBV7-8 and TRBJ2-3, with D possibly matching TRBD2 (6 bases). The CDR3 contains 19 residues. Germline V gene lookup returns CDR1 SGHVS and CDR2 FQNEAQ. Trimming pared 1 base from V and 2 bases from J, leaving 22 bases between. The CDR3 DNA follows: TGTGCCAGCAGCTTAGTCCGTCGGGTTACTAGCCTCTTCACAGATACGCAGTATTTT. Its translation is CASSLVRRVTSLFTDTQYF. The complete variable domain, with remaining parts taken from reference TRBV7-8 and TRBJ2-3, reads GAGVSQSPRYKVAKRGQDVALRCDPISGHVSLFWYQQALGQGPEFLTYFQNEAQLDKSGLPSDRFFAERPEGSVSTLKIQRTQQEDSAVYLCASSLVRRVTSLFTDTQYFGPGTRLTVL.

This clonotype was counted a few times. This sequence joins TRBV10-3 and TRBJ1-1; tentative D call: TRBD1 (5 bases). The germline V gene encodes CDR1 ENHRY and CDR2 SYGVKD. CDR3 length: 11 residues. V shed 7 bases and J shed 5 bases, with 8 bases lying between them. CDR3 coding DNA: TGTGCCATCAAAAGGGGTACTGAAGCTTTCTTT. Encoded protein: CAIKRGTEAFF.

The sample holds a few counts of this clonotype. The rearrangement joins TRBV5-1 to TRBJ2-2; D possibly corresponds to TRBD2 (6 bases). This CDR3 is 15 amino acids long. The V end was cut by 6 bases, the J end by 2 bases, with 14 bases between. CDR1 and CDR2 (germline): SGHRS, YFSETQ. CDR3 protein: CASTPGVGNTGELFF. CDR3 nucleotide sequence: TGCGCCAGCACCCCGGGGGTAGGCAACACCGGGGAGCTGTTTTTT.